A single sample is the source of the 32 T cell receptor beta chains below, sequenced in a study of breast tumors, draining lymph nodes, adjacent tissues. TCRdb reprocessed the multiplex PCR reads via MiXCR and lists one record per CDR3 protein. The sample lists about 150,000 distinct CDR3 sequences, about a fifth occurring once. The lymph nodes were axillary draining lymph nodes from breast cancer patients. Sequencing input: axillary lymph node tissue. The source is a female donor with breast cancer. Some clones in this sample may be carry-over from other donors' samples.

This rearrangement joins TRBV20-1 to TRBJ1-1, with D unclear. Germline V CDR1 and CDR2: DFQATT, SNEGSKA (reference sequence). The CDR3 is 12 amino acids. V was shortened by 5 bases and J by 1 base, with 8 bases between the two germline ends. CDR3 residues: CSAPPRNTEAFF. In nucleotides, the CDR3 is TGCAGTGCTCCCCCTCGGAACACTGAAGCTTTCTTT.

This clonotype occurred many times. The chain uses TRBV2 and TRBJ2-1, with D possibly called TRBD1 or TRBD2 (5 bases each). Germline values: CDR1 SNHLY, CDR2 FYNNEI. The V and J ends lost 8 bases and 3 bases respectively, with 17 bases between them. The CDR3 loop spans 15 amino acids. CDR3 DNA sequence: TGTGCCAGCGGATTTCCTACTAGGGGCTACAATGAGCAGTTCTTC. Encoded protein: CASGFPTRGYNEQFF.

This clonotype was recorded at least ten times. This rearrangement joins TRBV2 to TRBJ1-5, with D possibly being TRBD1 (6 bases). The ends were cut back, 2 bases at V and 3 bases at J, with 11 bases in the middle. Germline V CDR1 and CDR2: SNHLY, FYNNEI. The CDR3 spans 15 residues. The chain's CDR3 is CASSENQGINQPQHF. CDR3 coding DNA: TGTGCCAGCAGTGAAAACCAGGGGATCAATCAGCCCCAGCATTTT.

This clonotype was seen repeatedly, ten times or more. The gene calls are TRBV15 and TRBJ2-5, with TRBD2 matching over 9 bases. The V gene end was trimmed by 0 bases and the J gene end by 5 bases; junction bases not matched to a gene: 7. The CDR3 contains 16 residues. Germline V CDR1 and CDR2: LNHNV, YYDKDF (reference sequence). CDR3: CATSRERGGRIETQYF. CDR3 coding DNA: TGTGCCACCAGCAGAGAGCGGGGGGGGCGCATTGAGACCCAGTACTTC.

This clonotype was detected many times. The V and J genes are TRBV27 and TRBJ2-7; D is unresolved. This CDR3 has 14 residues. V lost 3 bases and J lost 2, with 11 bases in between. The germline CDR1 and CDR2 sequences are MNHEY and SMNVEV (reference sequence). This CDR3 is CASSFTDGAYEQYF. CDR3 nucleotide sequence: TGTGCCAGCAGTTTCACGGACGGTGCCTACGAGCAGTACTTC.

At least ten counts were recorded for this clonotype. The J gene is TRBJ2-6, the V gene TRBV11-3; 11 nucleotides align to TRBD2. The ends lost 5 bases at V and 1 base at J; junction bases unmatched: 10. Germline V gene data show CDR1 as SGHNT and CDR2 as YENEEA. The length of the CDR3 is 19 residues. The CDR3: CASSTRLTSGRSGANVLTF. CDR3 coding DNA: TGTGCCAGCAGCACGAGACTTACTAGCGGGAGATCTGGGGCCAACGTCCTGACTTTC. Supplemented by reference TRBV11-3 and TRBJ2-6, the full variable domain reads EAGVVQSPRYKIIEKKQPVAFWCNPISGHNTLYWYLQNLGQGPELLIRYENEEAVDDSQLPKDRFSAERLKGVDSTLKIQPAELGDSAVYLCASSTRLTSGRSGANVLTFGAGSRLTVL.

The sample holds a few counts of this clonotype. The rearrangement uses TRBV6-1 and TRBJ2-5, with D unresolved. The length of the CDR3 is 12 residues. Germline V gene lookup returns CDR1 MNHNS and CDR2 SASEGT. V was clipped by 6 bases and J by 2 bases, with 7 bases between them. The CDR3 DNA follows: TGTGCCAGCAGCCCTATACAAGAGACCCAGTACTTC. Protein product: CASSPIQETQYF.

This clonotype was detected many times. This chain links TRBV5-4 with TRBJ2-5; D might be TRBD2 (5 bases). Per the germline V gene, CDR1 is SGHNT and CDR2 is YYREEE (reference sequence). The CDR3 has 14 amino acids. Trimming stripped 0 bases from V and 2 bases from J, with 8 bases between. For the CDR3, the DNA is TGTGCCAGCAGCTTGGCACTAGAACAAGAGACCCAGTACTTC. The encoded protein is CASSLALEQETQYF.

Remarks on this clonotype: A much larger clone sits a single nucleotide away, making a read error possible. The chain recombines TRBV7-9 with TRBJ1-5; 7 bases align to TRBD1. The V segment lost 6 bases and the J segment 7 bases; nucleotides outside the gene matches: 15. The CDR3 covers 16 residues. The germline V gene encodes CDR1 SEHNR and CDR2 FQNEAQ (reference sequence). This chain's CDR3 is CASSYSIDRALQPQHF. In DNA, the CDR3 is TGTGCCAGCAGTTACTCGATCGACAGGGCCTTACAGCCCCAGCATTTT.

The table lists this clonotype with many counts. The genes are TRBV24-1 and TRBJ2-1, with 7 bases aligning to TRBD2. This CDR3 spans 15 amino acids. CDR1 and CDR2 from the germline V gene are KGHDR and SFDVKD. V was clipped by 4 bases and J by 6 bases; unmatched bases: 8. CDR3 sequence: CATSETGGGSNEQFF. The DNA for the CDR3 is TGTGCCACCAGTGAGACGGGAGGTGGATCCAATGAGCAGTTCTTC.

This clonotype has at least ten counts. The chain uses TRBV20-1 and TRBJ1-2; 9 bases agree with TRBD1. V lost 0 bases, J lost 4 bases, and 6 bases stayed unmatched. The CDR3 runs to 15 residues. Germline CDR1 is DFQATT and CDR2 is SNEGSKA (reference sequence). The CDR3 DNA follows: TGCAGTGCTAGAGATTACAGGGGGCTAAGCTATGGCTACACCTTC. Translated, it gives CSARDYRGLSYGYTF.

This clonotype was observed many times. The V gene is TRBV7-9, the J gene TRBJ2-2; TRBD1 or TRBD2 may be the D gene (5 bases each). CDR3 length: 15 amino acids. V lost 0 bases and J 1 base, leaving 6 bases between the germline ends. Looked up from germline, CDR1 is SEHNR and CDR2 is FQNEAQ (reference sequence). CDR3 sequence (DNA): TGTGCCAGCAGCTTAGCGGGACGGAACACCGGGGAGCTGTTTTTT. It encodes CASSLAGRNTGELFF.

At least ten counts were recorded for this clonotype. The chain combines TRBV7-3 with TRBJ2-5; TRBD2 agrees at 13 bases. The V gene's germline CDR1 is SGHTA and CDR2 FQGTGA. CDR3 size: 15 residues. V was clipped by 5 bases and J by 4 bases; unmatched bases: 4. Here the CDR3 reads CASSRTSGSAETQYF. The CDR3 nucleotides are TGTGCCAGCAGCCGGACTAGCGGGAGCGCAGAGACCCAGTACTTC.

In its sample, this clonotype was seen many times. The chain couples TRBV4-1 to TRBJ2-7; TRBD1 is a possible D gene (5 bases). In germline, CDR1 is MGHRA, CDR2 YSYEKL. Trimming shortened V by 1 base and J by 6 bases, and 16 bases separated the two germline ends. CDR3 length equals 15 residues. The DNA for the CDR3 is TGCGCCAGCAGCCAAGGTCTAAGCCAGGGCTCCGAGCAGTACTTC. Translating it yields CASSQGLSQGSEQYF.

This clonotype was picked up many times. This chain uses TRBV12-3 or TRBV12-4 with TRBJ1-4; 9 bases are shared with TRBD1. This CDR3 comprises 15 residues. V was pared by 7 bases and J by 4 bases, with 7 bases of the junction left unmatched. CDR3 amino acids: CASNSPGQGNEKLFF. The CDR3 DNA reads TGTGCCAGCAACTCCCCGGGACAGGGTAATGAAAAACTGTTTTTT.

V is TRBV3-1 and J is TRBJ2-7; D is tentatively TRBD1 or TRBD2 (5 bases each). Germline loops: CDR1 LGHDT, CDR2 YNNKEL (reference sequence). CDR3 length: 15 residues. Trimming shortened V by 5 bases and J by 5 bases, and 19 bases separated the two germline ends. This CDR3 reads CASSGQLVSADEQYF. As DNA, the CDR3 is TGTGCCAGCAGCGGACAACTAGTGAGCGCCGACGAGCAGTACTTC.

J is TRBJ1-1 and V is TRBV12-3 or TRBV12-4; a weak D match, TRBD1 (5 bases). Trimming cost V 5 bases and J 10 bases, with 14 bases left between them. CDR3 length equals 12 residues. For the CDR3, the DNA is TGTGCCAGCAGTCCTCGGGACGGAGGAGCTTTCTTT. It yields the protein CASSPRDGGAFF.

About this clonotype itself: With a much larger clone just one base away, this may be a read error. The chain is built from TRBV2 and TRBJ1-4, with D possibly matching TRBD1 (6 bases). This CDR3 is 16 amino acids long. Germline V gene sequence: CDR1 SNHLY, CDR2 FYNNEI. The chain's CDR3 is CASSYSFQGSNEELFF. DNA of the CDR3: TGTGCCAGCAGTTACTCTTTCCAGGGGTCCAATGAAGAACTGTTTTTT.

This clonotype has a count of ten or more. V is TRBV10-3 and J is TRBJ2-1; 7 positions agree with TRBD2. Germline V gene lookup returns CDR1 ENHRY and CDR2 SYGVKD. Trimming at V came to 3 bases and at J to 10 bases, leaving 12 bases not matched to a gene. This CDR3 region has 15 residues. The CDR3 nucleotides read TGTGCCATCAGTGATGGAAACCGCGGGAGTCCCGAGCAGTTCTTC. It yields the protein CAISDGNRGSPEQFF.

Remarks on this clonotype: A read error may be the cause here, since a much bigger clone is one base away. The genes are TRBV11-2 and TRBJ1-2, with D uncertain. The CDR3 sequence is 14 residues long. Trimming cost V 8 bases and J 4 bases, with 17 bases left between them. Germline assignment: CDR1 SGHAT and CDR2 FQNNGV. The CDR3 is CASGPGPKAYGYTF. CDR3 nucleotides: TGTGCCAGCGGCCCAGGACCGAAAGCCTATGGCTACACCTTC.

In its sample, this clonotype was seen many times. The chain has TRBV2 and TRBJ1-5; weak D call: TRBD1 (6 bases). V was shortened by 9 bases and J by 3 bases, with 12 bases between the two germline ends. The germline gives CDR1 SNHLY, CDR2 FYNNEI. This CDR3 has 13 residues. In nucleotides, the CDR3 is TGTGCCAGTTCGACAGGTCCCAATCAGCCCCAGCATTTT. It encodes CASSTGPNQPQHF.

This clonotype showed up many times. The rearrangement links TRBV5-1 to TRBJ2-3, with 10 bases that match TRBD1. This CDR3 has 15 residues. Germline V gene sequence: CDR1 SGHRS, CDR2 YFSETQ. V trimming: 4 bases; J trimming: 4 bases; junction bases outside the gene matches: 6. The DNA for the CDR3 is TGCGCCAGCAGCCTACTGACAGGGGGCGCAGATACGCAGTATTTT. It codes for CASSLLTGGADTQYF.

To note about this clonotype: A much larger clone lies a single base off, so this may be a read error. The chain carries TRBV18 and TRBJ2-5; D unresolved. The CDR3 runs 13 residues. Germline lookup yields CDR1 KGHSH and CDR2 LQKENI. The CDR3 bases are TGTGCCAGCTTACCACTCTTAGGAGAGACCCAGTACTTC. This codes for CASLPLLGETQYF.

This clonotype was seen only a few times. The chain joins TRBV3-1 to TRBJ2-7; 10 bases align to TRBD1. The V gene's germline CDR1 is LGHDT and CDR2 YNNKEL (reference sequence). The V gene end was trimmed by 4 bases and the J gene end by 2 bases; junction bases not matched to a gene: 5. The CDR3 is made up of 15 amino acids. The CDR3 region is CASSRRTGGAYEQYF. The CDR3 nucleotides read TGTGCCAGCAGCCGCCGGACAGGGGGGGCCTACGAGCAGTACTTC.

This clonotype was recorded many times. The gene calls are TRBV7-6 and TRBJ2-1; 11 bases are a match to TRBD2. The germline CDR1 and CDR2 sequences are SGHVS and FNYEAQ. This CDR3 has 15 residues. The V gene end was trimmed by 2 bases and the J gene end by 10 bases; junction bases not matched to a gene: 7. The CDR3 region has the DNA TGTGCCAGCAGCTTACCCCTAGCGGGAGGTAGGGAGCAGTTCTTC. Amino acids: CASSLPLAGGREQFF.

The sample holds many counts of this clonotype. The chain joins TRBV4-1 to TRBJ2-7; D gene unclear. CDR3 length: 16 amino acids. Germline CDR1 MGHRA, CDR2 YSYEKL. Trimming left V 1 base short and J 0 bases short, with 13 bases between. CDR3 DNA: TGCGCCAGCAGCCAAGTGCCTCGGTTAAGCTCCTACGAGCAGTACTTC. This sequence encodes CASSQVPRLSSYEQYF.

This clonotype was observed a single time. This may stem from a read error, because a much larger clone lies one nucleotide away. The chain recombines TRBV2 with TRBJ2-2, with 12 bases identical to TRBD2. J lost 6 bases, V lost 8 bases, and 7 bases had no gene match. Looked up from germline, CDR1 is SNHLY and CDR2 is FYNNEI. This CDR3 spans 15 amino acids. CDR3 DNA: TGTGCCAGCGAGAGGACTAGCGGGACAGCCGGGGAGCTGTTTTTT. Its translation: CASERTSGTAGELFF. The variable domain in full, with the rest retrieved from reference TRBV2 and TRBJ2-2, is EPEVTQTPSHQVTQMGQEVILRCVPISNHLYFYWYRQILGQKVEFLVSFYNNEISEKSEIFDDQFSVERPDGSNFTLKIRSTKLEDSAMYFCASERTSGTAGELFFGEGSRLTVL.

This clonotype was seen at least ten times. The V gene is TRBV5-1, the J gene TRBJ2-1; perhaps TRBD1 as D (7 bases). The germline V gene has CDR1 SGHRS and CDR2 YFSETQ. V was clipped by 4 bases and J by 8 bases, with 19 bases between them. The CDR3 runs to 15 residues. The chain's CDR3 is CASSRQGGVMDEQFF. The CDR3, as DNA: TGCGCCAGCAGCCGCCAGGGGGGAGTGATGGATGAGCAGTTCTTC. The full variable domain, completed using reference TRBV5-1 and TRBJ2-1, is KAGVTQTPRYLIKTRGQQVTLSCSPISGHRSVSWYQQTPGQGLQFLFEYFSETQRNKGNFPGRFSGRQFSNSRSEMNVSTLELGDSALYLCASSRQGGVMDEQFFGPGTRLTVL.

To note about this clonotype: This may be a read error: a much more frequent sequence differs by one nucleotide. The gene calls are TRBV24-1 and TRBJ2-3; the match to TRBD2 covers 8 bases. CDR3 length: 13 amino acids. CDR1 and CDR2 from the germline V gene are KGHDR and SFDVKD. CDR3 sequence reads: CASQREWADTRYF. CDR3 nucleotides: TGTGCCTCCCAGCGGGAGTGGGCAGATACGCGGTATTTT.

The chain links TRBV28 to TRBJ2-4; D possibly corresponds to TRBD1 (7 bases). From germline, CDR1 is MDHEN and CDR2 SYDVKM. Trimming shortened V by 2 bases and J by 6 bases, and 17 bases separated the two germline ends. CDR3 length: 16 amino acids. CDR3 protein: CASSLPGRGVGNIQYF. Here the CDR3 DNA reads TGTGCCAGCAGTTTACCGGGCAGGGGGGTAGGAAACATTCAGTACTTC.

This clonotype was seen at least ten times. J is TRBJ1-2 and V is TRBV12-3 or TRBV12-4; TRBD1 might be the D (6 bases). The CDR3 totals 13 residues. V was trimmed by 5 bases and J by 5 bases, leaving 12 bases between them. CDR3 DNA: TGTGCCAGCAGTCCACAAACAGGGTATGGCTACACCTTC. It specifies CASSPQTGYGYTF.

As regards this clonotype: A single base separates this from a much larger clone, so it may be a read error. The J gene is TRBJ2-1, the V gene TRBV2; possibly TRBD2 for D (5 bases). Germline V gene sequence: CDR1 SNHLY, CDR2 FYNNEI. This CDR3 has 13 amino acids. CDR3 DNA sequence: TGTGCCAGCAACGAAGGAGACTACAATGAGCAGTCCTTC. Residues: CASNEGDYNEQSF.